These T cell receptor beta chains were read from a single sample in a study of CD8 T cells in ankylosing spondylitis. TCRdb re-analysed the 5' RACE reads in MiXCR, keeping a single row per CDR3 protein. The repertoire holds fewer than 750,000 distinct CDR3 sequences, with over 15% as singletons. Input material: blood, either unsorted or a sorted T cell fraction (not recorded which). The receptor set was obtained from a male donor with ankylosing spondylitis. CDR3s include the opening cysteine and the closing phenylalanine or tryptophan. The D gene is left open where the match is weak. Clone size is given for some rows only: seen once, a few or many times, or a class if the clone is expanded.

j_gene: TRBJ1-3
abundance: few
v_gene: TRBV12-3/TRBV12-4
d_gene: -
CDR3nt: TGTGCCAGCAGCAGCCTGGGAACGGGAAACACCATATATTTT
CDR3aa: CASSSLGTGNTIYF

j_gene: TRBJ2-5
abundance: -
v_gene: TRBV3-1
d_gene: -
CDR3nt: TGTGCCAGCAGCCAAGATTTGAAGACCCAGTACTTC
CDR3aa: CASSQDLKTQYF

j_gene: TRBJ2-7
abundance: many
v_gene: TRBV20-1
d_gene: -
CDR3nt: TGCAGTGCTAGACGTACAGCGTCCTACGAGCAGTACTTC
CDR3aa: CSARRTASYEQYF

j_gene: TRBJ2-7
abundance: -
v_gene: TRBV29-1
d_gene: -
CDR3nt: TGCAGCGTTGCGTCTAGTCGGTACGAGCAGTACTTC
CDR3aa: CSVASSRYEQYF

j_gene: TRBJ2-1
abundance: many
v_gene: TRBV5-1
d_gene: -
CDR3nt: TGCGCCAGCAGCTTGGCCGTTGCACTTGTGGGCAATGAGCAGTTCTTC
CDR3aa: CASSLAVALVGNEQFF

j_gene: TRBJ1-3
abundance: few
v_gene: TRBV4-1
d_gene: -
CDR3nt: TGCGCCAGCAGCCAAGGAGGTTACTCTGGAAACACCATATATTTT
CDR3aa: CASSQGGYSGNTIYF

j_gene: TRBJ2-7
abundance: -
v_gene: TRBV7-9
d_gene: TRBD1
CDR3nt: TGTGCCAGCAGCTTAACGTCCGGGACAGGATTGGAGCAGTACTTC
CDR3aa: CASSLTSGTGLEQYF

j_gene: TRBJ2-1
abundance: -
v_gene: TRBV27
d_gene: -
CDR3nt: TGTGCCAGCAGTTTATCTGCGAGGCGGGACCTACTCCATGAGCAGTTCTTC
CDR3aa: CASSLSARRDLLHEQFF

j_gene: TRBJ1-5
abundance: -
v_gene: TRBV12-3/TRBV12-4
d_gene: TRBD1
CDR3nt: TGTGCCAGCAGTTCTCTCAGGGGGAATCAGCCCCAGCATTTT
CDR3aa: CASSSLRGNQPQHF

j_gene: TRBJ1-2
abundance: few
v_gene: TRBV27
d_gene: TRBD1
CDR3nt: TGTGCCAGCAGTTTTGGGGGACAGGGAATTCTGGACTATGGCTACACCTTC
CDR3aa: CASSFGGQGILDYGYTF

j_gene: TRBJ1-2
abundance: many
v_gene: TRBV29-1
d_gene: TRBD1
CDR3nt: TGCAGCATCACAGGGGCCGAGGATGGCTACACCTTC
CDR3aa: CSITGAEDGYTF

j_gene: TRBJ2-3
abundance: -
v_gene: TRBV12-3/TRBV12-4
d_gene: -
CDR3nt: TGTGCCAGCAGTTTAGGAGGGAGGCCAGATACGCAGTATTTT
CDR3aa: CASSLGGRPDTQYF

j_gene: TRBJ1-2
abundance: -
v_gene: TRBV19
d_gene: -
CDR3nt: TGTGCCAGTAGGGAGCACAGCATTAACTATGGCTACACCTTC
CDR3aa: CASREHSINYGYTF

j_gene: TRBJ2-7
abundance: -
v_gene: TRBV9
d_gene: -
CDR3nt: TGTGCCAGCAGCGTAGGAGACCACGAGCAGTACTTC
CDR3aa: CASSVGDHEQYF

j_gene: TRBJ1-2
abundance: few
v_gene: TRBV19
d_gene: -
CDR3nt: TGTGCCAGTAGGGCGACAGCAAACTATGGCTACACCTTC
CDR3aa: CASRATANYGYTF

j_gene: TRBJ1-5
abundance: -
v_gene: TRBV12-3/TRBV12-4
d_gene: -
CDR3nt: TGTGCCAGCACGAATAGCAATCAGCCCCAGCATTTT
CDR3aa: CASTNSNQPQHF

j_gene: TRBJ1-1
abundance: -
v_gene: TRBV20-1
d_gene: TRBD1
CDR3nt: TGCAGTGCTGCACCACGGGACAGGGACACTGAAGCTTTCTTT
CDR3aa: CSAAPRDRDTEAFF

j_gene: TRBJ1-2
abundance: -
v_gene: TRBV5-1
d_gene: -
CDR3nt: TGCGCCAGCAGCTCTCTACAGGGAATTCGCTATGGCTACACCTTC
CDR3aa: CASSSLQGIRYGYTF

j_gene: TRBJ2-1
abundance: -
v_gene: TRBV12-3/TRBV12-4
d_gene: -
CDR3nt: TGTGCCAGCGGTTTGGGGGGTCCGTCCTACAATGAGCAGTTCTTC
CDR3aa: CASGLGGPSYNEQFF

j_gene: TRBJ2-5
abundance: -
v_gene: TRBV6-2/TRBV6-3
d_gene: -
CDR3nt: TGTGCCAGCAGTCAGTTAACTCGGGGGGCCGAGACCCAGTACTTC
CDR3aa: CASSQLTRGAETQYF

j_gene: TRBJ2-2
abundance: many
v_gene: TRBV12-3/TRBV12-4
d_gene: TRBD1
CDR3nt: TGTGCCAGCAGCCGTACCCGACAGGGGATGGACCCGGGGGAGCTGTTTTTT
CDR3aa: CASSRTRQGMDPGELFF

j_gene: TRBJ2-1
abundance: -
v_gene: TRBV7-9
d_gene: TRBD2
CDR3nt: TGTGCCAGCAGCTTAGGGACGGGGAGGGCCTACAATGAGCAGTTCTTC
CDR3aa: CASSLGTGRAYNEQFF

j_gene: TRBJ1-2
abundance: -
v_gene: TRBV5-6
d_gene: -
CDR3nt: TGTGCCAGCAGCTTGGAGGTCGTAGGCTCTGGCTACACCTTC
CDR3aa: CASSLEVVGSGYTF

j_gene: TRBJ2-7
abundance: once
v_gene: TRBV18
d_gene: -
CDR3nt: TGTGCCAGCTCACCCGTTCCCTCCTACGAGCAGTACTTC
CDR3aa: CASSPVPSYEQYF

j_gene: TRBJ1-1
abundance: few
v_gene: TRBV5-1
d_gene: -
CDR3nt: TGCGCCAGCAGCTTGTCTATCGGTCTGGTCACTGAAGCTTTCTTT
CDR3aa: CASSLSIGLVTEAFF

j_gene: TRBJ2-2
abundance: few
v_gene: TRBV6-4
d_gene: -
CDR3nt: TGTGCCAGCGGCTCCGGGGAATCCACCGGGGAGCTGTTTTTT
CDR3aa: CASGSGESTGELFF

j_gene: TRBJ2-1
abundance: few
v_gene: TRBV4-3
d_gene: TRBD2
CDR3nt: TGCGCCAGCAGCCAAGATACTAGCGCTGACAATGAGCAGTTCTTC
CDR3aa: CASSQDTSADNEQFF

j_gene: TRBJ1-2
abundance: -
v_gene: TRBV18
d_gene: -
CDR3nt: TGTGCCAGCTCACCACCGAGTCCCCGGGGCTACTACACCTTC
CDR3aa: CASSPPSPRGYYTF

j_gene: TRBJ2-3
abundance: -
v_gene: TRBV28
d_gene: -
CDR3nt: TGTGCCAGCAGAGCACAGAGGGACACAGATACGCAGTATTTT
CDR3aa: CASRAQRDTDTQYF